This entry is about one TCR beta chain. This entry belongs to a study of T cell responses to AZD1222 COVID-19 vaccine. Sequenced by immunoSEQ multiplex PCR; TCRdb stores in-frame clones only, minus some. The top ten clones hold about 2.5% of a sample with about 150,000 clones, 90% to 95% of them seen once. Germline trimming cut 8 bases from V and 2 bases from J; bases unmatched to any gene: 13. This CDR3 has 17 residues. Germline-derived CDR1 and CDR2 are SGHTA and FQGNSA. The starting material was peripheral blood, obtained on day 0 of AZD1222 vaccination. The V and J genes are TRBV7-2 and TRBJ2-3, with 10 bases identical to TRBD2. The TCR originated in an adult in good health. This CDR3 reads CASSELAGRLNTDTQYF. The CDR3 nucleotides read TGTGCCAGCTCCGAACTAGCGGGGCGGTTGAACACAGATACGCAGTATTTT. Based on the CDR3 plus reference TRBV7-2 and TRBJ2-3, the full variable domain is GAGVSQSPSNKVTEKGKDVELRCDPISGHTALYWYRQSLGQGLEFLIYFQGNSAPDKSGLPSDRFSAERTGGSVSTLTIQRTQQEDSAVYLCASSELAGRLNTDTQYFGPGTRLTVL.